This T cell receptor (beta chain) comes out of a study of blood T cell repertoires in COVID-19. Overall study context: T cells, B-cell-depleted T cells, or PBMCs supplied cDNA or gDNA.

Enrollees, roughly 18 to 95 years old, lived in about two dozen US areas. Exposed enrollees had met someone with a PCR-confirmed or clinician-diagnosed COVID-19 case at some point within the 2 weeks before study entry. Measured with immunoSEQ multiplex PCR; TCRdb has only the in-frame clones, and not every one. The table records about 300,000 clones, over 85% of them present only once. Germline CDR1 MGHRA, CDR2 YSYEKL. CDR3 length: 14 amino acids. Losses at the gene ends were 4 bases for V and 10 bases for J; bases not matched to a gene: 12. The sequencing sample was made of PBMCs or T cells enriched from blood (not recorded which). The receptor's source is a woman aged 45 to 65 who had been exposed to COVID-19. This rearrangement joins TRBV4-1 to TRBJ1-2; 7 bases line up with TRBD1. CDR3 DNA sequence: TGCGCCAGCAGCCCTCCCGGGACAGCCAACTTCTACACCTTC. Protein product: CASSPPGTANFYTF.